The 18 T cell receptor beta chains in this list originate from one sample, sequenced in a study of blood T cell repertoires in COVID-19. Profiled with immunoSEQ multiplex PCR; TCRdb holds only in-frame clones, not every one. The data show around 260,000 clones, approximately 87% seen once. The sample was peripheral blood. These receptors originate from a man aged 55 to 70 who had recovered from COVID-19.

The CDR3 spells CASRSDRGITEAFF. The CDR3 coding sequence is TGTGCCAGCAGGTCGGACAGGGGTATCACTGAAGCTTTCTTT. The rearrangement uses TRBV6-5 and TRBJ1-1; 9 bases are a match to TRBD1. This CDR3 has 14 amino acids. V lost 6 bases to trimming and J lost 4 bases; unmatched junction nucleotides: 6. Germline V CDR1 and CDR2: MNHEY, SVGAGI.

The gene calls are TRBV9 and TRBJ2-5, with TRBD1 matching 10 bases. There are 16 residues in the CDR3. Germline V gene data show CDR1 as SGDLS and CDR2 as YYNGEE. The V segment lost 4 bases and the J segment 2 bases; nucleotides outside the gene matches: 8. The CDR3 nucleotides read TGTGCCAGCAGCCCGCGGGGACAGGGGTCGCAAGAGACCCAGTACTTC. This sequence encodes CASSPRGQGSQETQYF.

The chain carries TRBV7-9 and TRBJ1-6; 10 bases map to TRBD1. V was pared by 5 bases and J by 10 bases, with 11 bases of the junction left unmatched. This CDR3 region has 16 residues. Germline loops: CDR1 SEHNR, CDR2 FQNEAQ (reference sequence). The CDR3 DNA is TGTGCCAGCAGCCGTCTTTTGGGGACAGGGGTATCACCCCTCCACTTT. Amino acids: CASSRLLGTGVSPLHF.

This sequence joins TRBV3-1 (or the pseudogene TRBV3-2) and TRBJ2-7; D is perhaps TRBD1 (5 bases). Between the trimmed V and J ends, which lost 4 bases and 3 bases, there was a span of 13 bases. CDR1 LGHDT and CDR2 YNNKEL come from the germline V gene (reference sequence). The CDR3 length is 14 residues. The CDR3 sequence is CASSPRQINYEQYF. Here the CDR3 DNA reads TGTGCCAGCAGCCCCCGACAGATTAACTACGAGCAGTACTTC.

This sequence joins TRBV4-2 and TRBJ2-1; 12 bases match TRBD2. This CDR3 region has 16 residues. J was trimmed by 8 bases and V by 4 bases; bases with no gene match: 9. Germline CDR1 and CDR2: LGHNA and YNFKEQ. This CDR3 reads CASSRELAGGAYEQFF. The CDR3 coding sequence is TGTGCCAGCAGCCGGGAACTAGCGGGAGGCGCGTATGAGCAGTTCTTC.

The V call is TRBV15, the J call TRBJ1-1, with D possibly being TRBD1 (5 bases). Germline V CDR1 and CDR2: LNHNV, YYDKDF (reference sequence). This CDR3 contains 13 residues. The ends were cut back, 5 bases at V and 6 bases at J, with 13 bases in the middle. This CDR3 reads CATSPIQGAEAFF. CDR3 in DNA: TGTGCCACCAGCCCGATTCAAGGGGCTGAAGCTTTCTTT.

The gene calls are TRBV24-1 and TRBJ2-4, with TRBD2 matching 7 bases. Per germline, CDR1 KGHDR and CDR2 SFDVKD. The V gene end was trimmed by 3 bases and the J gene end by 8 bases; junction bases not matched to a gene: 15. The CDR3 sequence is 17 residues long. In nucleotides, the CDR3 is TGTGCCACCAGTGATAAATATCTCGGCAGGGCGGGGGACATTCAGTACTTC. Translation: CATSDKYLGRAGDIQYF.

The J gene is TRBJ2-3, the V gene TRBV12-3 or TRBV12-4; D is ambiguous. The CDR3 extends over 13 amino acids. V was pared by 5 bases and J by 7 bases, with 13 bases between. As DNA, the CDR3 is TGTGCCAGCAGTGGCCCCCCATTTCATACGCAGTATTTT. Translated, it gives CASSGPPFHTQYF.

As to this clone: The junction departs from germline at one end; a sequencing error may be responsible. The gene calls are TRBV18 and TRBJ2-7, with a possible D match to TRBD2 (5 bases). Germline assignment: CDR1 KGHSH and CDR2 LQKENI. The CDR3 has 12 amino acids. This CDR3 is CASSPRVAEEDF. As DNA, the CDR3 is TGTGCCAGCTCACCAAGAGTGGCGGAGGAAGACTTC.

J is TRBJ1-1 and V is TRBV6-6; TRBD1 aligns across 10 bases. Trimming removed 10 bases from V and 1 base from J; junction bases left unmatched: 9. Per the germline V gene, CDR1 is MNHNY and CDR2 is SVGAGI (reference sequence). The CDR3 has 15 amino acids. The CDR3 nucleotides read TGTGCCACCACCGGGACAGGGGTCTGGAACACTGAAGCTTTCTTT. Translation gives CATTGTGVWNTEAFF.

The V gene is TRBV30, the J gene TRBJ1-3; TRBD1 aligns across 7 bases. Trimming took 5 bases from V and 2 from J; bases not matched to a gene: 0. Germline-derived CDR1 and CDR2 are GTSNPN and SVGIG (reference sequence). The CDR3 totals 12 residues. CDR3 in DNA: TGTGCCTGGGGACAGGCTGGAAACACCATATATTTT. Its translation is CAWGQAGNTIYF.

The CDR3 region is CASRGGGRTGNTGELFF. CDR3 coding DNA: TGCGCCAGCAGGGGAGGGGGAAGAACCGGGAACACCGGGGAGCTGTTTTTT. The genes are TRBV5-1 and TRBJ2-2; weak D call: TRBD2 (7 bases). V shed 5 bases and J shed 1 base, with 18 bases lying between them. CDR1 is SGHRS and CDR2 is YFSETQ in the germline V gene. The CDR3 runs to 17 residues.

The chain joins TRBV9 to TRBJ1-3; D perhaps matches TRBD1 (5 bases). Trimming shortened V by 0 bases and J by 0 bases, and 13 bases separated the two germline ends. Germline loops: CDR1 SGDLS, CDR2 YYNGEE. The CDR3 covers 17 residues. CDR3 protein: CASSVATGKDSGNTIYF. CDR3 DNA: TGTGCCAGCAGCGTAGCTACAGGAAAAGACTCTGGAAACACCATATATTTT.

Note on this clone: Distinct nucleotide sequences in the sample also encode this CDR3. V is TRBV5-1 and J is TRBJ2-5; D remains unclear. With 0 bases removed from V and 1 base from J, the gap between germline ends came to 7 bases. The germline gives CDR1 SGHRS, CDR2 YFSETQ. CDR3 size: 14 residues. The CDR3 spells CASSLGGSQETQYF. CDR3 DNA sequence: TGCGCCAGCAGCTTGGGTGGCAGCCAAGAGACCCAGTACTTC.

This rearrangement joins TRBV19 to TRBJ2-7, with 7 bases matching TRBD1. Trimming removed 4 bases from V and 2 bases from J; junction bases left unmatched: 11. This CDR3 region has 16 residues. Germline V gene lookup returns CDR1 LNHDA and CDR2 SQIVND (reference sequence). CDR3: CASSTIAGTVAYEQYF. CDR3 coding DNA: TGTGCCAGTAGTACCATCGCCGGGACAGTTGCCTACGAGCAGTACTTC.

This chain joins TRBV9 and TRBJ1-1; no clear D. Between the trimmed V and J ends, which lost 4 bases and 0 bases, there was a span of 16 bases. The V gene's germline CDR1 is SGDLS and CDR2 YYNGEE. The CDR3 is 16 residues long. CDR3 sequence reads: CASSPNLQPMNTEAFF. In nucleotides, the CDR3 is TGTGCCAGCAGCCCTAACCTACAGCCCATGAACACTGAAGCTTTCTTT.

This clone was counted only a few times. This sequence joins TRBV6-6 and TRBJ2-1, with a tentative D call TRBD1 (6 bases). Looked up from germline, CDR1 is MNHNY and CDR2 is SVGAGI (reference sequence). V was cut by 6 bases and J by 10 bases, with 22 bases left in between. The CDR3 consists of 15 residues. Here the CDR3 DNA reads TGTGCCAGCAGAGCGCAGGGGACAACGAGGGGAGAGCAGTTCTTC. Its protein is CASRAQGTTRGEQFF.

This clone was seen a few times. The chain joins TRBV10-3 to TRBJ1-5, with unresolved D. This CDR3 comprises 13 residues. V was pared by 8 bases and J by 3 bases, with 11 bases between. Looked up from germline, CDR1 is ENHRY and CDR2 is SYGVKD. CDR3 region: CAIAREVNQPQHF. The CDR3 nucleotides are TGTGCCATCGCTAGGGAGGTCAATCAGCCCCAGCATTTT.